This T cell receptor (beta chain) was observed in a study of CD8 T cells in ankylosing spondylitis (dated by TCRdb to about 2017). For the wider study: T cell receptor beta repertoires were profiled in healthy donors and ankylosing spondylitis patients so that disease-linked TCR variants could be found. In total, the full study cohort was made up of over a hundred healthy donors and about two dozen ankylosing spondylitis patients. Peripheral blood was sampled, and synovial fluid was additionally collected from ankylosing spondylitis patients. Summary of the overall study and its limitations: The disease-linked clones were reported to be significantly enriched in matched synovial fluid samples from ankylosing spondylitis patients. The disease-linked clones showed a CD8+ phenotype and occurred at relatively low frequencies in peripheral blood. A TCR beta motif of several highly homologous amino acid variants appeared characteristic of blood from ankylosing spondylitis patients. Some TCR beta motif variants had previously been reported in synovial fluid and blood of reactive arthritis patients, which suggested common disease-initiation mechanisms.

This clonotype showed up just a few times. Its antigen is unknown. No per-base quality is available; no much larger clone lies one base away. For sequencing, an Illumina HiSeq 2500 was employed. Quantitative 5'-RACE with molecular barcodes was the method used to prepare the TCR beta libraries. The original pipeline was this. Disease-linked TCR variants were identified with a new computational method built on a probabilistic model of VDJ rearrangement. TCRdb cleaned the public reads at Q25 with fastp, built clones with MiXCR and kept in-frame beta chains. Each entry merges the rows of one CDR3 protein and shows their most common DNA and genes. These V and J calls rely on TCRdb rather than the paper's analysis. This sample comprises 250,000 to 350,000 distinct CDR3 sequences, about a fifth of them detected only once. The ten largest clonotypes hold approximately 3.7% of the sample. CDR1 SGHAT and CDR2 FQDESV are derived from the germline V gene (reference sequence). The V and J ends are trimmed by 2 bases and 0 bases, leaving 17 bases between them. CDR3 length: 18 amino acids, cysteine to phenylalanine. This entry keeps only the CDR3 DNA: 54 bases, framed from base 1.

Here the chain combines TRBV11-1 and TRBJ2-1; the D gene is perhaps TRBD2, on 5 matching bases. Sequencing was performed on blood, either unsorted or a sorted T cell fraction (not recorded which). The TCR sequence derives from a female donor with ankylosing spondylitis or in good health (not recorded which). The CDR3 has the sequence CASSLTPVGVGSYNEQFF. In nucleotide form, the sequence is TGTGCCAGCAGCTTAACCCCAGTGGGAGTGGGCTCCTACAATGAGCAGTTCTTC.